This paragraph reports one T cell receptor beta chain. These data belong to a study of cytomegalovirus exposure and HLA in healthy donors. Whole-study context: Unique TCR beta sequences numbering about 100 million came from 150 million to 200 million T cells in an earlier analysis.

The germline V gene has CDR1 SGHAT and CDR2 FQNNGV. The CDR3 runs to 16 residues. The V segment lost 5 bases and the J segment 0 bases; nucleotides outside the gene matches: 6. Vbeta (60) and Jbeta (13) primers were used in the PCR. Generated by immunoSEQ multiplex PCR, the TCRdb table keeps only in-frame clones and is missing some. The table includes 100,000 to 150,000 clones, approximately 80% detected once. Specimen: PBMCs. This receptor was obtained from a man aged 40-49 years in good health and CMV-seronegative. V gene TRBV11-2 combines with J gene TRBJ2-2, with TRBD2 matching 7 bases. The CDR3 bases are TGTGCCAGCAGCGGAAGCGGGGCGACGAACACCGGGGAGCTGTTTTTT. The encoded protein is CASSGSGATNTGELFF.